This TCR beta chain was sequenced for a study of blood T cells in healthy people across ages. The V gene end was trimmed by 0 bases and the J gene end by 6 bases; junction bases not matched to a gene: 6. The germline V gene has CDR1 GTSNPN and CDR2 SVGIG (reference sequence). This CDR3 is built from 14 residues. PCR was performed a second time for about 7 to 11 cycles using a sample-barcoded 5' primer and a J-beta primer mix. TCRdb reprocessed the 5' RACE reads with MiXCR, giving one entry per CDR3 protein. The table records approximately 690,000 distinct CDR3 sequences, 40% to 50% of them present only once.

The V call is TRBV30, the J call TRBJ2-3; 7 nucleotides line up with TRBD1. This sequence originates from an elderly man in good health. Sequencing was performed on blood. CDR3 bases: TGTGCCTGGAGTGTATACAGGGGAGCGGATACGCAGTATTTT. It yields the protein CAWSVYRGADTQYF.